The 7 T cell receptor beta chains listed next were all sequenced from one sample in a study of OX40 agonist ivuxolimab in advanced cancers. The data were produced by immunoSEQ multiplex PCR, yet TCRdb's version contains in-frame clones alone and is incomplete. This sample yields about 67,000 clones, of which around 87% are seen a single time; 3.5% to 5% belongs to the top ten. The sample in question was CD4+ or CD8+ T cells sorted from blood, obtained in a trial of the OX40 agonist ivuxolimab. All receptors derive from an adult with an advanced solid tumor such as melanoma, head and neck, liver or kidney cancer.

This clone appeared a single time. J is TRBJ2-5 and V is TRBV6-5, with D possibly matching TRBD2 (6 bases). The V gene's germline CDR1 is MNHEY and CDR2 SVGAGI. The CDR3 spans 15 residues. V was pared by 5 bases and J by 2 bases, with 15 bases between. The CDR3 reads CASSPSAGRQETQYF. In nucleotides, the CDR3 is TGTGCCAGCAGTCCCTCCGCGGGAAGGCAAGAGACCCAGTACTTC.

This chain joins TRBV30 and TRBJ1-2; a weak D match, TRBD1 (6 bases). V was clipped by 6 bases and J by 4 bases, with 15 bases between them. The CDR3 spans 13 residues. The V gene's germline CDR1 is GTSNPN and CDR2 SVGIG (reference sequence). This CDR3 is CACLEGGGYGYTF. CDR3 nucleotides: TGTGCCTGCCTAGAAGGGGGGGGCTATGGCTACACCTTC.

This chain connects TRBV11-2 to TRBJ1-2; a weak D match, TRBD1 (5 bases). The V gene's germline CDR1 is SGHAT and CDR2 FQNNGV. CDR3 length: 15 residues. V lost 1 base, J lost 7 bases, and 16 bases lay in between. CDR3 amino acids: CASSLARSGATGYTF. The CDR3 DNA is TGTGCCAGCAGCTTAGCTAGATCCGGGGCAACTGGCTACACCTTC.

This sequence joins TRBV7-6 and TRBJ2-5; 8 bases are a match to TRBD1. The DNA end is a closer match to TRBJ2-7, so the J assignment may be wrong. Germline assignment: CDR1 SGHVS and CDR2 FNYEAQ. The CDR3 spans 15 residues. The CDR3 is CASSLGQEAVYEQYF. DNA of the CDR3: TGTGCCAGCAGCCTGGGACAGGAAGCAGTCTACGAGCAGTACTTC.

The table lists this clone with a count of one. V is TRBV5-1 and J is TRBJ2-3, with D unresolved. V was clipped by 0 bases and J by 14 bases, with 22 bases between them. CDR3 size: 15 residues. Germline V gene lookup returns CDR1 SGHRS and CDR2 YFSETQ. This chain's CDR3 is CASSLGTQVTGTAYF. Written as DNA, the CDR3 is TGCGCCAGCAGCTTGGGGACCCAGGTTACGGGTACAGCGTATTTT.

The V gene is TRBV2, the J gene TRBJ2-5; 7 bases align to TRBD1. The CDR3 extends over 12 amino acids. CDR1 is SNHLY and CDR2 is FYNNEI in the germline V gene. J was trimmed by 5 bases and V by 7 bases; bases with no gene match: 4. The CDR3 bases are TGTGCCAGCACGGAGGACAGGGAGACCCAGTACTTC. It specifies CASTEDRETQYF.

V and J are TRBV25-1 and TRBJ1-6; D gene unclear. The V and J ends lost 3 bases and 10 bases respectively, with 13 bases between them. The CDR3 loop spans 14 amino acids. CDR1 is MGHDK and CDR2 is SYGVNS in the germline V gene. In nucleotides, the CDR3 is TGTGCCAGCAGTGATTACCTCCAGAACTCACCCCTCCACTTT. Its translation is CASSDYLQNSPLHF.